Listed below are T cell receptor beta chains from one sample, sequenced in a study of shared clonotypes between healthy human individuals. Generated by immunoSEQ multiplex PCR, the TCRdb table keeps only in-frame clones and is missing some. This table has approximately 2.3 million clones, over 90% appearing once. Sample: naive CD4+ T cells from PBMCs. The receptors stem from a man in his late teens or twenties in good health. Some clones in this sample may be carry-over from other donors' samples. The CDR3 runs from the conserved cysteine through the conserved F or W. The D gene is left open where the match is weak. Not all rows give a size; the values are once, few, many and, for expanded clones, a class.

size,V,J,D,CDR3,DNA
NA,TRBV11-3,TRBJ2-7,NA,CASSVDGLGYF,TGTGCCAGCAGCGTTGACGGTTTGGGGTACTTC
NA,TRBV9,TRBJ2-3,NA,CASSLGMSEYTDTQYF,TGTGCCAGCAGCTTAGGAATGTCAGAGTACACAGATACGCAGTATTTT
NA,TRBV5-1,TRBJ2-1,NA,CASSSRPGQRSYNEQFF,TGCGCCAGCAGCTCCAGACCGGGACAACGCTCCTACAATGAGCAGTTCTTC
NA,TRBV30,TRBJ2-1,TRBD2,CAWSYTSVYNEQFF,TGTGCCTGGAGTTACACTAGCGTCTACAATGAGCAGTTCTTC
NA,TRBV18,TRBJ1-5,NA,CASSPLGHGSNQPQHF,TGTGCCAGCTCACCCCTTGGACACGGTAGCAATCAGCCCCAGCATTTT
NA,TRBV5-1,TRBJ2-3,NA,CASSLSLDTDTQYF,TGCGCCAGCAGCTTGTCGTTGGATACAGATACGCAGTATTTT
NA,TRBV5-1,TRBJ1-4,TRBD1,CASSFGQGGEKLFF,TGCGCCAGCAGCTTTGGTCAGGGGGGTGAAAAACTGTTTTTT
NA,TRBV7-2,TRBJ2-7,NA,CASSLEYRGEQYF,TGTGCCAGCAGCTTAGAATACCGGGGCGAGCAGTACTTC
NA,TRBV4-1,TRBJ2-7,NA,CASSYPNRHYEQYF,TGCGCCAGCAGCTACCCGAACAGACACTACGAGCAGTACTTC
NA,TRBV7-2,TRBJ2-7,NA,CASSLAARAGGYEQYF,TGTGCCAGCAGCTTAGCGGCGCGGGCCGGTGGCTACGAGCAGTACTTC
NA,TRBV4-1,TRBJ2-3,NA,CASSQRTGTSYTDTQYF,TGCGCCAGCAGCCAACGAACAGGGACTTCATACACAGATACGCAGTATTTT
NA,TRBV27,TRBJ1-5,NA,CASSLAAGPQHF,TGTGCCAGCAGTTTGGCCGCGGGGCCCCAGCATTTT
NA,TRBV28,TRBJ2-7,TRBD2,CASSTSGRSGEQYF,TGTGCCAGCAGTACAAGCGGGAGAAGCGGAGAGCAGTACTTC
NA,TRBV5-5,TRBJ1-1,TRBD1,CASSLPGGTEAFF,TGTGCCAGCAGCTTGCCAGGGGGGACTGAAGCTTTCTTT
NA,TRBV5-1,TRBJ2-1,NA,CASSFSAGAYNEQFF,TGCGCCAGCAGCTTTTCGGCAGGGGCCTACAATGAGCAGTTCTTC
NA,TRBV7-7,TRBJ2-7,NA,CASSGANHEQYF,TGTGCCAGCAGCGGGGCGAACCACGAGCAGTACTTC
NA,TRBV25-1,TRBJ2-3,NA,CASSEVFTDTQYF,TGTGCCAGCAGTGAGGTTTTCACAGATACGCAGTATTTT
NA,TRBV7-9,TRBJ1-2,NA,CASSFAEGLGYGYTF,TGTGCCAGCAGCTTTGCGGAAGGGCTGGGGTATGGCTACACCTTC
NA,TRBV5-4,TRBJ1-1,NA,CATKQGLNTEAFF,TGTGCCACCAAACAGGGCTTGAACACTGAAGCTTTCTTT
NA,TRBV11-3,TRBJ2-1,NA,CASSLVRASEQFF,TGTGCCAGCAGCTTAGTTAGGGCTTCTGAGCAGTTCTTC
NA,TRBV11-2,TRBJ2-1,NA,CASSLAQKQFF,TGTGCCAGCAGCTTAGCGCAGAAGCAGTTCTTC
NA,TRBV7-9,TRBJ1-1,NA,CASSLYSGHTEAFF,TGTGCCAGCAGCTTATATTCGGGGCACACTGAAGCTTTCTTT
NA,TRBV19,TRBJ1-1,NA,CASSMFGGTEAFF,TGTGCCAGTAGTATGTTCGGAGGGACTGAAGCTTTCTTT
NA,TRBV7-3,TRBJ2-5,NA,CASSLTQGETQYF,TGTGCCAGCAGCTTAACCCAGGGAGAGACCCAGTACTTC
NA,TRBV28,TRBJ1-3,NA,CASSLLGIGNTIYF,TGTGCCAGCAGTTTATTGGGAATTGGAAACACCATATATTTT
NA,TRBV25-1,TRBJ2-1,NA,CASIGRNNEQFF,TGTGCCAGCATCGGCAGGAACAATGAGCAGTTCTTC
NA,TRBV6-1,TRBJ1-5,TRBD1,CASSMTGVNQPQHF,TGTGCCAGCAGTATGACAGGGGTCAATCAGCCCCAGCATTTT
NA,TRBV7-6,TRBJ2-1,TRBD2,CASSLVAGVSYNEQFF,TGTGCCAGCAGCTTAGTTGCGGGAGTCTCCTACAATGAGCAGTTCTTC
NA,TRBV7-8,TRBJ2-3,TRBD1,CASLGGQGFSTQYF,TGTGCCAGCCTGGGGGGACAGGGGTTTTCGACGCAGTATTTT
NA,TRBV5-5,TRBJ1-4,TRBD1,CASSLGTGGEEKLFF,TGTGCCAGCAGCTTGGGCACAGGGGGCGAAGAAAAACTGTTTTTT
NA,TRBV30,TRBJ2-5,TRBD2,CAWSLGLAAETQYF,TGTGCCTGGAGTTTAGGACTAGCTGCGGAGACCCAGTACTTC
once,TRBV7-2,TRBJ2-5,NA,CASTWRARTGETQYF,TGTGCCAGCACATGGAGGGCCCGGACCGGGGAGACCCAGTACTTC
NA,TRBV19,TRBJ2-3,NA,CASTGTFTDTQYF,TGTGCCAGTACCGGGACTTTCACAGATACGCAGTATTTT
NA,TRBV9,TRBJ2-2,NA,CASSVVVGGELFF,TGTGCCAGCAGCGTAGTTGTGGGCGGGGAGCTGTTTTTT
NA,TRBV11-3,TRBJ2-1,NA,CASSLAWGSEQFF,TGTGCCAGCAGCTTAGCCTGGGGGTCTGAGCAGTTCTTC
once,TRBV23-1,TRBJ1-2,NA,CASSHGQRHGYTF,TGCGCCAGCAGTCATGGGCAGAGACATGGCTACACCTTC
NA,TRBV6-5,TRBJ1-1,NA,CASSYSGGAFF,TGTGCCAGCAGTTACTCCGGGGGAGCTTTCTTT
once,TRBV5-4,TRBJ2-7,NA,CASSPATGRDYEQYF,TGTGCCAGCAGCCCTGCCACGGGGCGGGACTACGAGCAGTACTTC
NA,TRBV19,TRBJ2-7,TRBD1,CASRVQGGYEQYF,TGTGCCAGTAGGGTACAGGGGGGTTACGAGCAGTACTTC
NA,TRBV7-3,TRBJ2-5,NA,CASSNNPQETQYF,TGTGCCAGCAGCAATAACCCCCAAGAGACCCAGTACTTC
NA,TRBV6-5,TRBJ2-7,TRBD2,CASSWKGLADLYEQYF,TGTGCCAGCAGTTGGAAAGGACTAGCGGACCTCTACGAGCAGTACTTC
NA,TRBV5-6,TRBJ1-4,NA,CASSNPRRGATNEKLFF,TGTGCCAGCAGCAACCCCCGGCGGGGGGCAACTAATGAAAAACTGTTTTTT
NA,TRBV21-1,TRBJ2-7,NA,CASSKVWGPPNTLYEQYF,TGTGCCAGCAGCAAAGTTTGGGGACCTCCTAACACTCTTTACGAGCAGTACTTC
NA,TRBV5-1,TRBJ2-1,NA,CASTTLQGNNEQFF,TGCGCCAGCACCACATTACAGGGAAACAATGAGCAGTTCTTC
NA,TRBV7-2,TRBJ1-2,NA,CASSRQAHSPTMIGYTF,TGTGCCAGCAGCCGGCAAGCCCATAGCCCCACTATGATTGGCTACACCTTC
NA,TRBV29-1,TRBJ2-5,NA,CSVLDETQYF,TGCAGCGTCTTAGATGAGACCCAGTACTTC
NA,TRBV28,TRBJ1-1,NA,CASSLGGLNTEAFF,TGTGCCAGCAGTTTGGGGGGCTTGAACACTGAAGCTTTCTTT
NA,TRBV5-1,TRBJ1-5,NA,CASSLDGVEGQPQHF,TGCGCCAGCAGCTTGGACGGGGTAGAGGGACAGCCCCAGCATTTT
NA,TRBV30,TRBJ2-5,NA,CAWSVSRTLFQETQYF,TGTGCCTGGAGTGTAAGCAGGACCCTATTTCAAGAGACCCAGTACTTC
NA,TRBV12-5,TRBJ2-5,NA,CASGLGSNRETQYF,TGTGCTAGTGGTTTGGGATCAAACCGGGAGACCCAGTACTTC
NA,TRBV18,TRBJ2-3,NA,CASSPKEGVADTQYF,TGTGCCAGCTCACCAAAGGAGGGGGTCGCAGATACGCAGTATTTT
NA,TRBV5-1,TRBJ2-7,NA,CASSLVGPSYEQYF,TGCGCCAGCAGCTTGGTGGGCCCTTCCTACGAGCAGTACTTC
NA,TRBV4-2,TRBJ2-7,TRBD2,CASSPGAGVEQYF,TGTGCCAGCAGCCCCGGGGCGGGAGTAGAGCAGTACTTC
once,TRBV28,TRBJ1-5,NA,CASSSSGGGNQPQHF,TGTGCCAGCAGTTCCTCCGGCGGGGGCAATCAGCCCCAGCATTTT
NA,TRBV13,TRBJ2-3,NA,CACQERSTDTQYF,TGTGCCTGCCAAGAGCGGAGCACAGATACGCAGTATTTT
NA,TRBV18,TRBJ1-1,NA,CASSAEQKSYEAFF,TGTGCCAGCTCGGCGGAGCAAAAAAGTTATGAAGCTTTCTTT
NA,TRBV18,TRBJ2-3,TRBD2,CASSPPIAGGPTDTQYF,TGTGCCAGCTCACCACCTATAGCGGGAGGGCCCACAGATACGCAGTATTTT
NA,TRBV6-5,TRBJ2-5,TRBD1,CASRPHDRGRETQYF,TGTGCCAGCAGACCTCACGACAGGGGGCGAGAGACCCAGTACTTC
NA,TRBV6-1,TRBJ2-7,NA,CASSGAPTRLITYEQYF,TGTGCCAGCAGTGGGGCACCAACCAGGCTTATTACCTACGAGCAGTACTTC
NA,TRBV2,TRBJ2-7,NA,CASLFQGPTYEQYF,TGTGCCAGCCTTTTCCAGGGCCCCACCTACGAGCAGTACTTC